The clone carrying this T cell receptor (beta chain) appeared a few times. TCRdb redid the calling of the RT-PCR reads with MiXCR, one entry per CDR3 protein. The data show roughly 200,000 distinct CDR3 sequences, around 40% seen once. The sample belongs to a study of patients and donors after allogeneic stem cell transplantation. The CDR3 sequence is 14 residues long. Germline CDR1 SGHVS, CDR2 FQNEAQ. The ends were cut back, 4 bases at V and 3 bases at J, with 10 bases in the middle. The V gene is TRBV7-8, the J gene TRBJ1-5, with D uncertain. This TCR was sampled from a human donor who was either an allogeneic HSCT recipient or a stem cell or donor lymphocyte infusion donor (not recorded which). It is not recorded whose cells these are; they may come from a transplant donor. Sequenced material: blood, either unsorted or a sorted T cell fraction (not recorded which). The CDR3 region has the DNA TGTGCCAGCAGCTCCTCTCCGGCCAATCAGCCCCAGCATTTT. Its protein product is CASSSSPANQPQHF.